What follows are 6 T cell receptor beta chains derived from one specimen sequenced in a study of cytomegalovirus exposure and HLA in healthy donors. 60 Vbeta and 13 Jbeta primers were used in PCR. Some clones are missing from TCRdb's copy, which holds only in-frame ones; the method was immunoSEQ multiplex PCR. This sample has roughly 200,000 clones, with approximately 80% found just once. The material sequenced was PBMCs. The receptors stem from a man aged 30 to 39 in good health and CMV-seronegative.

This clone was counted between two and nine times. This sequence joins TRBV14 and TRBJ1-2, with 12 bases aligning to TRBD1. Germline CDR1 is SGHDN and CDR2 is FVKESK. The CDR3 contains 12 residues. Trimming removed 11 bases from V and 8 bases from J; junction bases left unmatched: 6. CDR3 protein: CAGGQGARGYTF. The DNA of the CDR3 is TGTGCCGGGGGACAGGGGGCTCGGGGCTACACCTTC.

V is TRBV25-1 and J is TRBJ2-3, with D tentatively TRBD2 (5 bases). The CDR3 extends over 16 amino acids. Trimming removed 3 bases at V and 0 bases at J, with 13 bases between. The germline V gene encodes CDR1 MGHDK and CDR2 SYGVNS. CDR3 sequence reads: CASSDPAGGSTDTQYF. The CDR3 DNA follows: TGTGCCAGCAGTGATCCCGCCGGAGGAAGCACAGATACGCAGTATTTT.

The chain recombines TRBV29-1 with TRBJ2-1, with D uncertain. Trimming removed 7 bases from V and 7 bases from J, with 11 bases in between. The germline gives CDR1 SQVTM, CDR2 ANQGSEA. The CDR3 totals 11 residues. Written as DNA, the CDR3 is TGCAGCGCTCGCGCCGTAAATGAGCAGTTCTTC. Amino acid sequence: CSARAVNEQFF.

This chain uses TRBV7-9 with TRBJ2-5, with D possibly TRBD1 on 5 matching bases. V lost 2 bases, J lost 4 bases, and 11 bases lay in between. The germline CDR1 and CDR2 sequences are SEHNR and FQNEAQ (reference sequence). The CDR3 spans 14 residues. The CDR3 region has the DNA TGTGCCAGCAGCTTACAGGGTAGAGGAGAGACCCAGTACTTC. Encoded protein: CASSLQGRGETQYF.

The chain uses TRBV6-1 and TRBJ1-3; weak D call: TRBD1 (5 bases). V lost 5 bases and J 4 bases, leaving 9 bases between the germline ends. The CDR3 is made up of 13 amino acids. CDR1 is MNHNS and CDR2 is SASEGT in the germline V gene. CDR3 sequence: CASSPTAGNTIYF. The CDR3, as DNA: TGTGCCAGCAGTCCGACAGCCGGAAACACCATATATTTT.

This clone has just one count. The V call is TRBV27, the J call TRBJ2-3; 10 bases map to TRBD2. Germline lookup yields CDR1 MNHEY and CDR2 SMNVEV (reference sequence). CDR3 length: 14 amino acids. Trimming cost V 7 bases and J 7 bases; bases outside gene matches: 8. The CDR3 spells CASKAGGPINTQYF. DNA of the CDR3: TGTGCCAGCAAAGCGGGGGGGCCAATAAATACGCAGTATTTT.